The T cell receptor beta chain under discussion was sequenced for a study of blood T cell repertoires in COVID-19. The protocol was immunoSEQ multiplex PCR, while the TCRdb copy is restricted to in-frame clones and leaves out a portion. This table holds around 220,000 clones, around 85% found once. CDR3 size: 14 residues. Germline V gene data show CDR1 as SNHLY and CDR2 as FYNNEI. V was shortened by 5 bases and J by 3 bases, with 11 bases between the two germline ends. The source of this sequence is a human donor in a cohort sampled during active COVID-19. The chain uses TRBV2 and TRBJ2-1; no firm D call. Material for sequencing was peripheral blood. The CDR3 coding sequence is TGTGCCAGCAGTCCCGATAGGAGCTACAATGAGCAGTTCTTC. This gives the protein CASSPDRSYNEQFF. Variable domain in full (rest from reference TRBV2 and TRBJ2-1): EPEVTQTPSHQVTQMGQEVILRCVPISNHLYFYWYRQILGQKVEFLVSFYNNEISEKSEIFDDQFSVERPDGSNFTLKIRSTKLEDSAMYFCASSPDRSYNEQFFGPGTRLTVL.